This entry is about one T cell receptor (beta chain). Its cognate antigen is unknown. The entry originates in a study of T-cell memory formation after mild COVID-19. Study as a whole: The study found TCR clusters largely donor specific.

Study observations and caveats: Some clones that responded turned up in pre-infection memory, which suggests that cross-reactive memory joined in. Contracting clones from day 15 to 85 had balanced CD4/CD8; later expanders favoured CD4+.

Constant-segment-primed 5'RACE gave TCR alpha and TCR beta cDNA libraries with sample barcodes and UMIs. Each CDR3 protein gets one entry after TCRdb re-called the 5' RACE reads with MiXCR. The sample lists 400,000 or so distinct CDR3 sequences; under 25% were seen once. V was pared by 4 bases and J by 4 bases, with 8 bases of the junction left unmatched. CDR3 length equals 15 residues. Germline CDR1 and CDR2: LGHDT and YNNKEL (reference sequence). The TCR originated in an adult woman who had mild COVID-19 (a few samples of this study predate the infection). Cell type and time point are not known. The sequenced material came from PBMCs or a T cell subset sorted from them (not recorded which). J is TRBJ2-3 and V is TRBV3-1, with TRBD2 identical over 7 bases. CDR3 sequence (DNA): TGTGCCAGCAGCCTAACTAGCGATGCCTCAGATACGCAGTATTTT. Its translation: CASSLTSDASDTQYF.